Listed here are 15 T cell receptor beta chains from one sample, sequenced in a study of control samples from healthy donors and cancer patients. Only in-frame clones appear in the TCRdb table, and some are missing; sequencing was by immunoSEQ multiplex PCR. The data hold 130,000 or so clones, with more than 70% observed a single time. Sequenced sample: blood. Receptor source: a middle-aged man in good health.

The chain uses TRBV7-2 and TRBJ2-5; 12 bases match TRBD2. V dropped 8 bases and J dropped 1; count of bases not matched to a gene: 5. The CDR3 has 15 residues. CDR1 and CDR2 from the germline V gene are SGHTA and FQGNSA. CDR3 protein: CASLLAGGFQETQYF. CDR3 coding DNA: TGTGCCAGCTTACTAGCGGGGGGCTTCCAAGAGACCCAGTACTTC.

The chain employs TRBV27 and TRBJ1-6; 7 bases line up with TRBD1. Germline V gene lookup returns CDR1 MNHEY and CDR2 SMNVEV (reference sequence). V lost 2 bases to trimming and J lost 8 bases; unmatched junction nucleotides: 6. CDR3 length: 15 residues. The CDR3 DNA reads TGTGCCAGCAGTTTAGGGGCAGGGGGTGATTCACCCCTCCACTTT. It encodes CASSLGAGGDSPLHF.

This CDR3 is CASSLGPLVNTEAFF. CDR3 DNA sequence: TGTGCCAGCAGCTTGGGACCTCTTGTGAACACTGAAGCTTTCTTT. The chain carries TRBV7-2 and TRBJ1-1; a possible D gene is TRBD1 (5 bases). Trimming removed 3 bases at V and 0 bases at J, with 11 bases between. The CDR3 covers 15 residues. Germline V CDR1 and CDR2: SGHTA, FQGNSA.

The chain couples TRBV5-1 to TRBJ1-3, with 7 bases fitting TRBD1. The trim removed 1 base at V and 0 bases at J, leaving 4 bases unmatched. The CDR3 is made up of 16 amino acids. CDR1 and CDR2 from the germline V gene are SGHRS and YFSETQ. CDR3 coding DNA: TGCGCCAGCAGCTTGCGGGACAGTGCCTCTGGAAACACCATATATTTT. Protein sequence: CASSLRDSASGNTIYF.

CDR3 protein: CASSSRSSTEAFF. The CDR3 DNA sequence: TGTGCCAGCAGCTCCAGGAGCTCCACTGAAGCTTTCTTT. The chain is built from TRBV11-2 and TRBJ1-1; D remains unclear. V was pared by 4 bases and J by 4 bases, with 10 bases between. Germline V gene data show CDR1 as SGHAT and CDR2 as FQNNGV. This CDR3 contains 13 residues. The variable domain in full, completed from reference TRBV11-2 and TRBJ1-1, reads EAGVAQSPRYKIIEKRQSVAFWCNPISGHATLYWYQQILGQGPKLLIQFQNNGVVDDSQLPKDRFSAERLKGVDSTLKIQPAKLEDSAVYLCASSSRSSTEAFFGQGTRLTVV.

The rearrangement links TRBV5-1 to TRBJ1-4, with 9 bases lining up with TRBD1. The CDR3 is made up of 17 amino acids. The junction had 5 bases not matched to a gene; V was cut back by 1 base and J by 1 base. Looked up from germline, CDR1 is SGHRS and CDR2 is YFSETQ. The CDR3 here is CASSLWTGDGTNEKLFF. As DNA, the CDR3 is TGCGCCAGCAGCTTGTGGACAGGGGACGGAACTAATGAAAAACTGTTTTTT.

The chain carries TRBV4-1 and TRBJ1-2, with D tentatively TRBD1 (5 bases). This CDR3 region has 15 residues. Per the germline V gene, CDR1 is MGHRA and CDR2 is YSYEKL. With 3 bases removed from V and 5 bases from J, the gap between germline ends came to 16 bases. The CDR3 protein is CASSQGRDDSYGYTF. The CDR3 DNA reads as TGCGCCAGCAGCCAGGGCAGGGATGACTCTTATGGCTACACCTTC.

The chain recombines TRBV27 with TRBJ2-7; 8 nucleotides align to TRBD1. The CDR3 covers 15 residues. With V trimmed by 4 bases and J by 0 bases, 5 bases remained unmatched. The germline gives CDR1 MNHEY, CDR2 SMNVEV (reference sequence). CDR3 in DNA: TGTGCCAGCAGTTGGCGGACAGGGAGCTCCTACGAGCAGTACTTC. Protein sequence: CASSWRTGSSYEQYF.

The chain joins TRBV6-2 or TRBV6-3 to TRBJ2-1; 9 nucleotides agree with TRBD2. Germline assignment: CDR1 MNHEY and CDR2 SVGEGT. This CDR3 spans 15 amino acids. The J segment lost 6 bases and the V segment lost 5 bases, leaving 8 bases of the junction unmatched. The chain's CDR3 is CASSDGLARGNEQFF. CDR3 coding DNA: TGTGCCAGCAGTGACGGACTAGCGAGGGGCAATGAGCAGTTCTTC.

V gene TRBV4-2 combines with J gene TRBJ1-4; perhaps TRBD1 as D (5 bases). CDR1 and CDR2 (germline): LGHNA, YNFKEQ. The CDR3 length is 16 residues. V was cut by 3 bases and J by 7 bases, with 18 bases left in between. The CDR3 region has the DNA TGTGCCAGCAGCCAGGTCCTGGAGGTCGGGGGTGAAAAACTGTTTTTT. Amino acid sequence: CASSQVLEVGGEKLFF.

This chain joins TRBV5-6 and TRBJ1-4, with TRBD1 matching over 7 bases. V shed 0 bases, J shed 3 bases, and the junction held 2 bases outside the gene matches. The V gene's germline CDR1 is SGHDT and CDR2 YYEEEE. The CDR3 loop spans 15 amino acids. CDR3 sequence reads: CASSLAGTANEKLFF. The CDR3 DNA sequence: TGTGCCAGCAGCTTGGCCGGGACAGCTAATGAAAAACTGTTTTTT.

The chain links TRBV27 to TRBJ1-6; D remains unclear. V lost 6 bases and J 2 bases, leaving 11 bases between the germline ends. The germline gives CDR1 MNHEY, CDR2 SMNVEV (reference sequence). The CDR3 runs to 15 residues. CDR3: CASRLGFTYNSPLHF. Written as DNA, the CDR3 is TGTGCCAGCAGGCTAGGATTTACCTATAATTCACCCCTCCACTTT.

The chain has TRBV24-1 and TRBJ2-1, with a possible D match to TRBD2 (5 bases). In germline, CDR1 is KGHDR, CDR2 SFDVKD. The CDR3 totals 12 residues. Between the trimmed V and J ends, which lost 4 bases and 7 bases, there was a span of 7 bases. CDR3 region: CATSDPGNEQFF. The CDR3 DNA sequence: TGTGCCACCAGTGACCCGGGAAATGAGCAGTTCTTC.

The chain joins TRBV2 to TRBJ2-5; 8 bases agree with TRBD1. CDR1 is SNHLY, CDR2 FYNNEI, per germline. This CDR3 is 15 amino acids long. Trimming took 0 bases from V and 5 from J; bases not matched to a gene: 5. CDR3 sequence reads: CASSEANRGFETQYF. Written as DNA, the CDR3 is TGTGCCAGCAGTGAAGCGAACAGGGGGTTTGAGACCCAGTACTTC.

The chain uses TRBV2 and TRBJ2-5, with 10 bases fitting TRBD2. The J segment lost 8 bases and the V segment lost 4 bases, leaving 13 bases of the junction unmatched. CDR1 SNHLY and CDR2 FYNNEI come from the germline V gene. The CDR3 runs 16 residues. The CDR3 protein is CASSVFLAGAGDTQYF. The CDR3 DNA reads TGTGCCAGCAGTGTTTTCCTAGCGGGGGCGGGGGATACCCAGTACTTC. The variable domain in full, with the rest retrieved from reference TRBV2 and TRBJ2-5, is EPEVTQTPSHQVTQMGQEVILRCVPISNHLYFYWYRQILGQKVEFLVSFYNNEISEKSEIFDDQFSVERPDGSNFTLKIRSTKLEDSAMYFCASSVFLAGAGDTQYFGPGTRLLVL.